This T cell receptor (beta chain) was retrieved from a study of tumor and adjacent non-tumor tissue in lung cancer. Whole-study context: There were 12 adenocarcinoma, a couple of squamous cell carcinoma and 1 small cell lung cancer cases. Aged about 31 to 80 years, patients included 10 men and roughly 5 women with stage I to III disease. Whole-study findings and limits: Normal lung showed higher cumulative top 100 clone frequency than tumor.

The germline gives CDR1 SQVTM, CDR2 ANQGSEA. Trimming left V 4 bases short and J 4 bases short, with 10 bases between. The CDR3 covers 12 residues. In the case of this clonotype: Antigen unknown.

The library came from three nested PCR rounds adapted from ARM-PCR protocols. TCRdb analysed the multiplex PCR reads with MiXCR anew, one entry per CDR3 protein. The data contain approximately 68,000 distinct CDR3 sequences, 73% of them singletons. The template was RNA from unsorted bulk tissue. Newly diagnosed lung cancer patients had thoracic surgery in China, August–late 2014, without prior chemotherapy. The V call is TRBV29-1, the J call TRBJ1-1; no clear D. The sample taken for sequencing was lung tumor tissue. This sequence was found in a man aged 60 to 69 with non-small cell lung cancer. CDR3 DNA sequence: TGCAGCGTTGGAAAAGTGGGCACTGAAGCTTTCTTT. This gives the protein CSVGKVGTEAFF.